Listed below are T cell receptor beta chains from one sample, sequenced in a study of cytomegalovirus exposure and HLA in healthy donors. Only in-frame clones appear in the TCRdb table, and some are missing; sequencing was by immunoSEQ multiplex PCR. This sample yields under 150,000 clones, of which more than 80% are seen a single time; around 6.4% belongs to the top ten. Material: PBMCs. These receptors all come from a middle-aged woman in good health and CMV-seropositive. CDR3s include the opening cysteine and the closing phenylalanine or tryptophan. The D gene is left open where the match is weak. A clone size is listed for some rows: how often the clone was seen (once, few, many), or a class if it is expanded.

v_gene	d_gene	abundance	j_gene	CDR3aa	CDR3nt
TRBV10-3	TRBD1	-	TRBJ1-3	CAIGARTGTGNTIYF	TGTGCCATAGGAGCTCGGACAGGGACTGGAAACACCATATATTTT
TRBV6-5	TRBD2	-	TRBJ2-2	CASRRLAGGLGELFF	TGTGCCAGCAGAAGACTAGCGGGGGGGCTCGGGGAGCTGTTTTTT
TRBV28	TRBD1	once	TRBJ1-2	CASRVDRDYGYTF	TGTGCCAGCAGGGTGGACAGGGACTATGGCTACACCTTC
TRBV19	TRBD1	-	TRBJ1-2	CASSLTGESSGYTF	TGTGCCAGTAGCCTGACAGGGGAATCGAGTGGCTACACCTTC
TRBV5-1	TRBD1	-	TRBJ2-2	CASSLAPGQGGTGELFF	TGCGCCAGCAGCTTGGCCCCGGGACAGGGGGGAACCGGGGAGCTGTTTTTT
TRBV7-2	TRBD2	few	TRBJ2-3	CASSLGLAGRLTDTQYF	TGTGCCAGCAGCTTAGGACTAGCGGGCCGTCTCACAGATACGCAGTATTTT
TRBV7-2	TRBD2	-	TRBJ2-3	CASSLVASGVTDTQYF	TGTGCCAGCAGCTTAGTGGCTAGCGGAGTCACAGATACGCAGTATTTT
TRBV7-2	-	-	TRBJ2-1	CASSSNRGGSSYNEQFF	TGTGCCAGCAGCTCTAACAGGGGGGGGTCCTCCTACAATGAGCAGTTCTTC
TRBV6-1	-	few	TRBJ2-7	CASTTGHSYEQYF	TGTGCCAGCACAACGGGACATTCCTACGAGCAGTACTTC
TRBV11-2	TRBD2	-	TRBJ2-1	CASSSSGNLGNEQFF	TGTGCCAGCAGCTCTAGCGGAAATCTTGGAAATGAGCAGTTCTTC
TRBV18	TRBD1	-	TRBJ1-2	CATLQGPQANYGYTF	TGTGCCACACTACAGGGGCCCCAAGCTAACTATGGCTACACCTTC
TRBV9	TRBD2	medium-sized	TRBJ2-3	CASSQLAGGSTDTQYF	TGTGCCAGCAGCCAACTAGCGGGGGGGAGCACAGATACGCAGTATTTT
TRBV4-1	-	-	TRBJ1-5	CASSQGGLGLDNQPQHF	TGCGCCAGCAGCCAAGGGGGCTTGGGGCTCGACAATCAGCCCCAGCATTTT
TRBV9	-	-	TRBJ1-5	CASSSRDGHQPQHF	TGTGCCAGCAGCTCACGCGATGGGCATCAGCCCCAGCATTTT
TRBV18	-	-	TRBJ2-6	CASSESRVVTGANVLTF	TGTGCCAGCTCGGAGAGCAGGGTAGTGACTGGGGCCAACGTCCTGACTTTC
TRBV7-6	TRBD1	-	TRBJ2-3	CASSLEQGAISDTQYF	TGTGCCAGCAGCTTAGAACAGGGGGCCATCTCTGATACGCAGTATTTT
TRBV29-1	-	-	TRBJ2-2	CSGGTPGSPGELFF	TGCAGCGGGGGGACACCTGGGTCACCCGGGGAGCTGTTTTTT
TRBV27	TRBD1	-	TRBJ2-2	CASSSISPRTGEVTGELFF	TGTGCCAGCAGTTCAATATCCCCGAGGACAGGGGAGGTCACCGGGGAGCTGTTTTTT
TRBV19	-	-	TRBJ2-5	CASSHRGGGETQYF	TGTGCCAGTAGCCACAGGGGGGGCGGAGAGACCCAGTACTTC
TRBV15	TRBD1	-	TRBJ2-7	CATQNPGTGSYEQYF	TGTGCCACCCAGAATCCCGGGACAGGGTCCTACGAGCAGTACTTC
TRBV4-3	TRBD1	-	TRBJ1-2	CASSQGQGERSYGYTF	TGCGCCAGCAGCCAAGGACAGGGGGAAAGGAGCTATGGCTACACCTTC
TRBV5-6	TRBD2	-	TRBJ2-7	CASSPGTSGGYEQYF	TGTGCCAGCAGCCCCGGGACTAGCGGGGGATACGAGCAGTACTTC
TRBV28	-	-	TRBJ1-5	CASSYQPPLPQHF	TGTGCCAGCAGCTACCAACCCCCCCTGCCCCAGCATTTT
TRBV6-6	TRBD1	-	TRBJ2-2	CASRRDSRELFF	TGTGCCAGCAGACGGGACAGTCGGGAGCTGTTTTTT
TRBV27	TRBD1	-	TRBJ2-7	CASSKRQGLSYEQYF	TGTGCCAGCAGTAAGCGACAGGGGCTATCCTACGAGCAGTACTTC
TRBV28	-	few	TRBJ2-5	CASSLGGPETQYF	TGTGCCAGCAGTTTGGGGGGTCCCGAGACCCAGTACTTC
TRBV5-6	TRBD1	-	TRBJ2-4	CASSPPTGIVAKNIQYF	TGTGCCAGCAGCCCGCCGACAGGGATCGTGGCCAAAAACATTCAGTACTTC
TRBV30	-	-	TRBJ2-7	CASNRVDEQYF	TGTGCCTCAAACAGGGTTGATGAGCAGTACTTC
TRBV27	-	-	TRBJ1-1	CASSLTRAGGAFF	TGTGCCAGCAGTTTAACCAGGGCCGGGGGAGCTTTCTTT
TRBV4-2	-	-	TRBJ2-1	CASSQGRGSHNEQFF	TGTGCCAGCAGCCAAGGTCGAGGGTCCCACAATGAGCAGTTCTTC
TRBV4-1	-	-	TRBJ1-5	CASSQEFGGWGNQPQHF	TGCGCCAGCAGCCAAGAATTTGGAGGCTGGGGCAATCAGCCCCAGCATTTT
TRBV7-6	-	-	TRBJ2-7	CASSPSGTSTYEQYF	TGTGCCAGCAGCCCGTCCGGGACATCAACCTACGAGCAGTACTTC
TRBV28	-	-	TRBJ1-2	CASVKGNRVYEDGYTF	TGTGCCAGCGTTAAGGGTAACAGGGTGTATGAGGATGGCTACACCTTC
TRBV7-9	TRBD2	-	TRBJ2-5	CASSLEGLGQETQYF	TGTGCCAGCAGCTTAGAGGGACTAGGACAAGAGACCCAGTACTTC
TRBV5-1	TRBD2	-	TRBJ2-2	CASSAGGLTGELFF	TGCGCCAGCAGTGCGGGAGGGCTTACCGGGGAGCTGTTTTTT
TRBV19	-	once	TRBJ2-1	CASSIDRVNEQFF	TGTGCCAGTAGTATAGACAGGGTCAATGAGCAGTTCTTC
TRBV2	-	once	TRBJ1-3	CASSMGSLGNTIYF	TGTGCCAGCAGTATGGGGAGCCTGGGAAACACCATATATTTT
TRBV6-5	-	-	TRBJ1-2	CASTHREGMNYGYTF	TGTGCCAGCACCCACAGGGAGGGTATGAACTATGGCTACACCTTC
TRBV7-8	-	-	TRBJ1-6	CASSLGGGISGSYNSPLHF	TGTGCCAGCAGCTTGGGGGGGGGCATATCGGGCTCCTATAATTCACCCCTCCACTTT
TRBV27	-	-	TRBJ1-2	CASSWSRSARANYGYTF	TGTGCCAGCAGTTGGTCTCGTAGCGCGCGGGCTAACTATGGCTACACCTTC